Below are 5 T cell receptor beta chains sequenced from a single sample in a study of Ad26.COV2.S vaccination and SARS-CoV-2 variants. The table came from immunoSEQ multiplex PCR; TCRdb's copy has only in-frame clones and leaves some out. The sample shows about 350,000 clones, roughly 91% of them seen only once. The treatment: roughly 18 received Ad26.COV2.S at low or high dose, single or two shots; roughly five received placebo; per-sample allocation not given. Sampling was performed 63 days after the first vaccine or placebo injection. Sample: peripheral blood, taken in a trial of Ad26.COV2.S vaccine versus placebo. These receptors were collected from a person between 18 and 60 years old who received the Ad26.COV2.S COVID-19 vaccine or a placebo.

This chain connects TRBV5-1 to TRBJ2-7; D tentatively fits TRBD1 or TRBD2 (6 bases each). The germline V and J ends were trimmed by 4 bases and 3 bases, with 11 bases remaining between them. The CDR3 consists of 13 residues. Germline V gene lookup returns CDR1 SGHRS and CDR2 YFSETQ. CDR3 in amino acids: CASSGGTNYEQYF. DNA for the CDR3: TGCGCCAGCAGCGGCGGGACAAACTACGAGCAGTACTTC.

This chain links TRBV5-6 with TRBJ2-7; 8 bases are shared with TRBD2. With 0 bases clipped from V and 3 bases from J, the junction kept 5 bases outside the gene matches. CDR1 is SGHDT and CDR2 is YYEEEE in the germline V gene. The CDR3 has 15 residues. This CDR3 reads CASSLAVAGYYEQYF. CDR3 DNA: TGTGCCAGCAGCTTGGCTGTAGCGGGGTACTACGAGCAGTACTTC.

V is TRBV27 and J is TRBJ2-3, with 13 bases fitting TRBD2. This CDR3 has 16 residues. The V gene end was trimmed by 5 bases and the J gene end by 3 bases; junction bases not matched to a gene: 5. CDR1 is MNHEY and CDR2 is SMNVEV in the germline V gene (reference sequence). CDR3 protein: CASSPRLAGGTDTQYF. In nucleotides, the CDR3 is TGTGCCAGCAGTCCAAGACTAGCGGGAGGAACAGATACGCAGTATTTT.

The chain is built from TRBV5-1 and TRBJ1-3; D remains unclear. The CDR3 is made up of 16 amino acids. CDR1 SGHRS and CDR2 YFSETQ come from the germline V gene. V was pared by 5 bases and J by 0 bases, with 15 bases between. The DNA for the CDR3 is TGCGCCAGCAGTTTATCAGGCTCTGCCTCTGGAAACACCATATATTTT. Its protein is CASSLSGSASGNTIYF. The entire variable domain, with the rest obtained from reference TRBV5-1 and TRBJ1-3, is as follows: KAGVTQTPRYLIKTRGQQVTLSCSPISGHRSVSWYQQTPGQGLQFLFEYFSETQRNKGNFPGRFSGRQFSNSRSEMNVSTLELGDSALYLCASSLSGSASGNTIYFGEGSWLTVV.

This clone occurred a few times. J is TRBJ2-2 and V is TRBV7-2; 8 bases are a match to TRBD1. V gave up 7 bases and J gave up 4 bases; unmatched junction bases: 5. Per the germline V gene, CDR1 is SGHTA and CDR2 is FQGNSA. The CDR3 spans 14 residues. CDR3 protein: CASKQGAGTGELFF. In DNA form, the CDR3 reads TGTGCCAGCAAGCAGGGGGCGGGCACCGGGGAGCTGTTTTTT.